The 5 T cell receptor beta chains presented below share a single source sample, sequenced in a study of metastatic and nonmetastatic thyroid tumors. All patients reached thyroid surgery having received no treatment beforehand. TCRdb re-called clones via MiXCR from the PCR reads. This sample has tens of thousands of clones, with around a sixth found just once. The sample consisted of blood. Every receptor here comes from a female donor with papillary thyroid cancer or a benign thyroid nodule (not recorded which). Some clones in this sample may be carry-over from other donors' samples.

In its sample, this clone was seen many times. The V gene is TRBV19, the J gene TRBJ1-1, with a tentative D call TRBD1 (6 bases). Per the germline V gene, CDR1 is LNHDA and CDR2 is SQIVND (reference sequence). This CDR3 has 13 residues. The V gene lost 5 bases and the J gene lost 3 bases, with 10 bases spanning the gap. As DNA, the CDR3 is TGTGCCAGTAGTGCAAAGGGGGACACTGAAGCTTTCTTT. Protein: CASSAKGDTEAFF.

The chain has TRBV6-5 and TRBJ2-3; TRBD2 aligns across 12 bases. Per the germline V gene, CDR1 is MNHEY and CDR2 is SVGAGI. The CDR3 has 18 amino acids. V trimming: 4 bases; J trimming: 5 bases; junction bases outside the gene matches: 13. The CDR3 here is CASSSLAGGPYGEDTQYF. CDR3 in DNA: TGTGCCAGCAGTTCGCTAGCGGGAGGGCCTTACGGGGAAGATACGCAGTATTTT.

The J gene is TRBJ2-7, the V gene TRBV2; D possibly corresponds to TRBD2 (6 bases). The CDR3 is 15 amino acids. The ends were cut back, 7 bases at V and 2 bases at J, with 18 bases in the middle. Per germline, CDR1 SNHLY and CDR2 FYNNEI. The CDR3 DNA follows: TGTGCCAGCATTCTGGCGGGATGTTCACCCTACGAGCAGTACTTC. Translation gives CASILAGCSPYEQYF. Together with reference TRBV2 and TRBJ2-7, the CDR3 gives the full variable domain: EPEVTQTPSHQVTQMGQEVILRCVPISNHLYFYWYRQILGQKVEFLVSFYNNEISEKSEIFDDQFSVERPDGSNFTLKIRSTKLEDSAMYFCASILAGCSPYEQYFGPGTRLTVT.

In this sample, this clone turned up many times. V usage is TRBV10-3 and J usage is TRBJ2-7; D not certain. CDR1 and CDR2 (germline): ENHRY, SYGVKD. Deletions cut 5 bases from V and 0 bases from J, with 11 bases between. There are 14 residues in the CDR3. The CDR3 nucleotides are TGTGCCATCAGTTCGATGGGAAGCTCCTACGAGCAGTACTTC. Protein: CAISSMGSSYEQYF.

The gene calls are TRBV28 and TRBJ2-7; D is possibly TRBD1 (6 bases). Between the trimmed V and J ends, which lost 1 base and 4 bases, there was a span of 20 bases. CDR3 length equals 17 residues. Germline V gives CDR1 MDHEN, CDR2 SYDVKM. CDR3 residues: CASSLYIRDKGSYEQYF. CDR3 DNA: TGTGCCAGCAGTTTATACATCCGGGACAAGGGGTCTTACGAGCAGTACTTC.